The clone carrying this T cell receptor beta chain appeared many times. The source of the sample is a study of T cell repertoires in cytomegalovirus infection. Study at large: It was the public TCR beta signatures that indicated both CMV infection and matching HLA type.

TCRdb reprocessed the reads with MiXCR, giving one entry per CDR3 protein. The table lists 290,000 or so distinct CDR3 sequences, about 9.2% of them singletons. The origin of this receptor is a human donor in good health (CMV status not recorded). Some clones in this sample may be carry-over from other donors' samples. Sequenced: PBMCs.

CDR3 sequence: CASSLTGANNQPQHF. In DNA form, the CDR3 reads TGTGCCAGCAGCCTGACAGGGGCTAACAATCAGCCCCAGCATTTT. V and J are TRBV7-8 and TRBJ1-5; TRBD1 agrees at 8 bases. Germline CDR1 SGHVS, CDR2 FQNEAQ. The CDR3 covers 15 residues. The junction had 6 bases not matched to a gene; V was cut back by 5 bases and J by 3 bases. Full variable domain (remainder filled in from reference TRBV7-8 and TRBJ1-5): GAGVSQSPRYKVAKRGQDVALRCDPISGHVSLFWYQQALGQGPEFLTYFQNEAQLDKSGLPSDRFFAERPEGSVSTLKIQRTQQEDSAVYLCASSLTGANNQPQHFGDGTRLSIL.